This TCR beta chain was recorded in a study of beta chain features in type 1 diabetes. This clone has only a few counts. Its target is unknown. Investigators reverse transcribed all isolated RNA, so they sequenced expressed TCRB transcripts. Sequenced by immunoSEQ multiplex PCR; TCRdb stores in-frame clones only, minus some. The profile shows roughly 150,000 clones, about 9% of them singletons. V was pared by 0 bases and J by 9 bases, with 16 bases between. CDR3 length: 15 residues. Per germline, CDR1 SGDLS and CDR2 YYNGEE. General study findings and limits: Shorter TCRB CDR3s, moderately but significantly so, marked every one of the four CD4+ subsets in Type 1 diabetes patients.

The TCR comes from a woman aged 18-35 years with type 1 diabetes. Sequenced sample: central memory CD4+ T cells from blood. This chain joins TRBV9 and TRBJ2-1; perhaps TRBD1 as D (6 bases). Here the CDR3 reads CASSVVGAGVTEQFF. For the CDR3, the DNA is TGTGCCAGCAGCGTAGTCGGGGCAGGGGTGACTGAGCAGTTCTTC.